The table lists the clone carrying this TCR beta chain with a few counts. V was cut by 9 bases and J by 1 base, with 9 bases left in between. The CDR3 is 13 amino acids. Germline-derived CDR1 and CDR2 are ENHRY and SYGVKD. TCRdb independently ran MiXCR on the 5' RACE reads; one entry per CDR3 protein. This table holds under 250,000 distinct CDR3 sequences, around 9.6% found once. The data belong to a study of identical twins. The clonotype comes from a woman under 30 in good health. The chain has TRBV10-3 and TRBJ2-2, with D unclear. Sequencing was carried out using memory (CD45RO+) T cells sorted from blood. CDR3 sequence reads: CAMGPGNTGELFF. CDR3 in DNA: TGTGCCATGGGTCCAGGGAACACCGGGGAGCTGTTTTTT.